These 22 T cell receptor beta chains were sequenced from one sample in a study of blood T cell repertoires in COVID-19. Some clones are missing from TCRdb's copy, which holds only in-frame ones; the method was immunoSEQ multiplex PCR. The data contain fewer than 200,000 clones, roughly 88% of them singletons. Sequencing was carried out using peripheral blood. All receptors derive from a man between 18 and 29 years old with COVID-19, enrolled during active disease.

This chain links TRBV29-1 with TRBJ1-4; a weak D match, TRBD1 (6 bases). The CDR3 covers 13 residues. CDR1 and CDR2 from the germline V gene are SQVTM and ANQGSEA. V was cut by 4 bases and J by 8 bases, with 14 bases left in between. The CDR3 loop is CSVVQGGDEKLFF. CDR3 in DNA: TGCAGCGTTGTACAGGGCGGAGACGAAAAACTGTTTTTT.

The gene calls are TRBV30 and TRBJ2-1, with D tentatively TRBD2 (5 bases). V was clipped by 0 bases and J by 7 bases, with 13 bases between them. CDR1 is GTSNPN and CDR2 is SVGIG in the germline V gene (reference sequence). The CDR3 has 14 residues. The CDR3 DNA sequence: TGTGCCTGGAGTGTACGGAGGATGGGTAATGAGCAGTTCTTC. This gives the protein CAWSVRRMGNEQFF.

V gene TRBV5-4 combines with J gene TRBJ2-3; weak D call: TRBD1 (5 bases). The CDR3 runs 14 residues. Deletions cut 2 bases from V and 6 bases from J, with 13 bases between. Germline CDR1 reads SGHNT; CDR2 reads YYREEE (reference sequence). CDR3 region: CASSLPSAGDTQYF. As DNA, the CDR3 is TGTGCCAGCAGCTTACCGTCGGCAGGGGATACGCAGTATTTT.

The J gene is TRBJ1-4, the V gene TRBV5-1; 8 bases are shared with TRBD1. Trimming took 0 bases from V and 6 from J; bases not matched to a gene: 4. CDR3 length: 15 residues. From germline, CDR1 is SGHRS and CDR2 YFSETQ. This CDR3 is CASSLEGQAHEKLFF. DNA of the CDR3: TGCGCCAGCAGCTTGGAGGGACAGGCTCATGAAAAACTGTTTTTT.

The genes are TRBV7-8 and TRBJ2-3; 8 bases are a match to TRBD2. The CDR3 sequence is 15 residues long. Germline CDR1 SGHVS, CDR2 FQNEAQ. After removal of 5 bases from V and 2 bases from J, the junction contained 6 bases not matched to a gene. CDR3 coding DNA: TGTGCCAGCAGCCCTCGGACTAGCCCCACAGATACGCAGTATTTT. Its protein product is CASSPRTSPTDTQYF.

The chain links TRBV30 to TRBJ2-7; TRBD2 matches at 7 bases. Trimming at V came to 2 bases and at J to 2 bases, leaving 6 bases not matched to a gene. Germline lookup yields CDR1 GTSNPN and CDR2 SVGIG (reference sequence). The length of the CDR3 is 14 residues. CDR3: CAWSKGLLTYEQYF. The CDR3 region has the DNA TGTGCCTGGAGTAAGGGACTACTAACCTACGAGCAGTACTTC.

This rearrangement joins TRBV9 to TRBJ2-2; a possible D gene is TRBD1 (5 bases). Germline loops: CDR1 SGDLS, CDR2 YYNGEE. Trimming stripped 1 base from V and 0 bases from J, with 10 bases between. The CDR3 totals 16 residues. The CDR3 loop reads CASSVSQGSNTGELFF. In DNA, the CDR3 is TGTGCCAGCAGCGTATCCCAGGGTTCGAACACCGGGGAGCTGTTTTTT.

The V call is TRBV7-8, the J call TRBJ1-3, with D maybe TRBD1 (6 bases). Per the germline V gene, CDR1 is SGHVS and CDR2 is FQNEAQ. Trimming stripped 5 bases from V and 2 bases from J, with 13 bases between. The CDR3 is 15 amino acids. CDR3 coding DNA: TGTGCCAGCAGCCACAGGGAGAGTGCTGGAAACACCATATATTTT. Translation gives CASSHRESAGNTIYF.

The genes are TRBV25-1 and TRBJ2-1, with TRBD1 identical over 11 bases. V lost 0 bases to trimming and J lost 8 bases; unmatched junction nucleotides: 6. CDR3 length equals 16 residues. Germline V gene sequence: CDR1 MGHDK, CDR2 SYGVNS. The CDR3 spells CASSEYRRTGGDEQFF. CDR3 DNA sequence: TGTGCCAGCAGTGAATATCGAAGGACAGGGGGCGATGAGCAGTTCTTC.

This clone was recorded a few times. The rearrangement links TRBV7-2 to TRBJ1-1, with unresolved D. V lost 1 base to trimming and J lost 5 bases, with 14 bases between them. The germline gives CDR1 SGHTA, CDR2 FQGNSA. This CDR3 has 15 residues. The CDR3 loop reads CASSLGAPLSTEAFF. DNA of the CDR3: TGTGCCAGCAGCTTAGGGGCCCCTCTATCTACTGAAGCTTTCTTT. Drawing the rest from reference TRBV7-2 and TRBJ1-1, the complete variable domain is GAGVSQSPSNKVTEKGKDVELRCDPISGHTALYWYRQSLGQGLEFLIYFQGNSAPDKSGLPSDRFSAERTGGSVSTLTIQRTQQEDSAVYLCASSLGAPLSTEAFFGQGTRLTVV.

The chain has TRBV13 and TRBJ2-3, with D maybe TRBD1 (5 bases). Trimming removed 5 bases at V and 4 bases at J, with 13 bases between. CDR1 is PRHDT, CDR2 FYEKMQ, per germline (reference sequence). The CDR3 runs to 14 residues. The CDR3 spells CASSPRLGPDTQYF. CDR3 nucleotide sequence: TGTGCCAGCAGCCCCAGGTTGGGGCCAGATACGCAGTATTTT.

This chain joins TRBV4-3 and TRBJ1-4, with a tentative D call TRBD1 (5 bases). Trimming took 0 bases from V and 16 from J, leaving 18 bases between them. Germline assignment: CDR1 LGHNA and CDR2 YSLEER. The CDR3 contains 14 residues. CDR3 nucleotide sequence: TGCGCCAGCAGCCAAGATCCTTTCGGGGGTTTGGAGTTTTTT. Its protein product is CASSQDPFGGLEFF.

The CDR3 DNA is TGTGCCAGCAGCCAAGATCCTAATTTCTCTGGAAACACCATATATTTT. Its protein is CASSQDPNFSGNTIYF. The V and J genes are TRBV3-1 (or the pseudogene TRBV3-2) and TRBJ1-3; D is unclear. The V gene's germline CDR1 is LGHDT and CDR2 YNNKEL (reference sequence). This CDR3 has 16 residues. Trimming stripped 0 bases from V and 0 bases from J, with 9 bases between.

The rearrangement uses TRBV7-8 and TRBJ2-1; 8 nucleotides match TRBD2. V lost 3 bases to trimming and J lost 0 bases; unmatched junction nucleotides: 4. Germline CDR1 and CDR2: SGHVS and FQNEAQ. This CDR3 is built from 16 residues. The DNA of the CDR3 is TGTGCCAGCAGCTTTGCGGGAGGAAGCTCCTACAATGAGCAGTTCTTC. This encodes CASSFAGGSSYNEQFF.

The chain couples TRBV30 to TRBJ2-1; D perhaps matches TRBD2 (5 bases). V lost 3 bases and J 0 bases, leaving 15 bases between the germline ends. The CDR3 is 16 amino acids. Germline V gives CDR1 GTSNPN, CDR2 SVGIG (reference sequence). Written as DNA, the CDR3 is TGTGCCTGGAGCCCTTTAAGCGGTAGCTCCTACAATGAGCAGTTCTTC. Translating it yields CAWSPLSGSSYNEQFF.

The chain links TRBV9 to TRBJ1-6; 7 bases are shared with TRBD1. This CDR3 is 14 amino acids long. The V gene end was trimmed by 5 bases and the J gene end by 7 bases; junction bases not matched to a gene: 6. Germline CDR1 is SGDLS and CDR2 is YYNGEE. The CDR3 here is CASSQTGENSPLHF. CDR3 DNA sequence: TGTGCCAGCAGTCAAACAGGGGAAAATTCACCCCTCCACTTT.

The CDR3 loop reads CASSLGTLETQYF. The DNA for the CDR3 is TGTGCCAGCAGCCTGGGGACATTGGAGACCCAGTACTTC. The chain joins TRBV11-2 to TRBJ2-5, with a weak D call TRBD1 (6 bases). Looked up from germline, CDR1 is SGHAT and CDR2 is FQNNGV. The CDR3 has 13 amino acids. Trimming took off 5 bases at V and 5 bases at J, with 12 bases between the two ends.

The chain links TRBV28 to TRBJ2-1; D is undetermined. V was cut by 8 bases and J by 2 bases, with 10 bases left in between. Germline CDR1 is MDHEN and CDR2 is SYDVKM. This CDR3 is built from 13 residues. This CDR3 reads CASRIAAYNEQFF. The CDR3 nucleotides are TGTGCCAGCCGAATAGCCGCCTACAATGAGCAGTTCTTC.

The chain recombines TRBV2 with TRBJ2-3, with 9 bases fitting TRBD1. Looked up from germline, CDR1 is SNHLY and CDR2 is FYNNEI. Trimming cost V 2 bases and J 1 base; bases outside gene matches: 7. The CDR3 length is 17 residues. The CDR3 here is CASSEFLTGGGTDTQYF. DNA of the CDR3: TGTGCCAGCAGTGAATTTTTAACAGGGGGCGGCACAGATACGCAGTATTTT.

The chain recombines TRBV30 with TRBJ2-3; tentative D call: TRBD2 (6 bases). Trimming removed 0 bases from V and 6 bases from J, with 10 bases in between. The CDR3 sequence is 13 residues long. The V gene's germline CDR1 is GTSNPN and CDR2 SVGIG (reference sequence). CDR3 nucleotide sequence: TGTGCCTGGAGTGTACTAGCTCAGGATACGCAGTATTTT. Its translation is CAWSVLAQDTQYF.

The chain employs TRBV7-2 and TRBJ2-2; 8 bases align to TRBD1. Unmatched junction bases numbered 3, after V lost 6 bases and J lost 0 bases. The CDR3 is 15 amino acids. Germline CDR1 and CDR2: SGHTA and FQGNSA. The CDR3 DNA follows: TGTGCCAGCAGTATGACAGGGGCGAACACCGGGGAGCTGTTTTTT. This gives the protein CASSMTGANTGELFF.

The V and J genes are TRBV28 and TRBJ2-7; tentatively, D is TRBD1 (5 bases). The CDR3 has 15 residues. The ends were cut back, 6 bases at V and 0 bases at J, with 15 bases in the middle. CDR1 and CDR2 from the germline V gene are MDHEN and SYDVKM. The CDR3 sequence: CASRISQESSYEQYF. The CDR3 DNA reads as TGTGCCAGCAGGATATCACAGGAAAGCTCCTACGAGCAGTACTTC.